Presented here are 31 T cell receptor beta chains from one specimen sequenced in a study of response to subunit inactivated influenza vaccine. Using its own MiXCR run on the RT-PCR reads, TCRdb lists one record per CDR3 protein. The sample has roughly 790,000 distinct CDR3 sequences, 21% seen once. The sequences come from PBMCs from blood, collected roughly 5 days after vaccination. These receptors came from a man aged 50-60 years who received an inactivated influenza vaccine.

This clonotype occurred a few times. The chain recombines TRBV15 with TRBJ1-5; unclear D gene. Germline V gene data show CDR1 as LNHNV and CDR2 as YYDKDF (reference sequence). V was pared by 4 bases and J by 5 bases, with 12 bases between. The CDR3 is made up of 14 amino acids. The CDR3 coding sequence is TGTGCCACCAGCACCCAACTTACGCATCAGCCCCAGCATTTT. It is translated as CATSTQLTHQPQHF.

This clonotype was seen more than once but under ten times. The chain recombines TRBV7-8 with TRBJ2-1; 7 bases are a match to TRBD1. CDR3 length: 18 residues. From germline, CDR1 is SGHVS and CDR2 FQNEAQ. V was clipped by 5 bases and J by 7 bases; unmatched bases: 20. The CDR3 DNA sequence: TGTGCCAGCAGCCCGAAGGATACAGGGGTCTTCCCCTCTAATGAGCAGTTCTTC. Protein product: CASSPKDTGVFPSNEQFF.

This sequence joins TRBV7-8 and TRBJ2-1; 7 bases are a match to TRBD2. This CDR3 has 16 amino acids. Per the germline V gene, CDR1 is SGHVS and CDR2 is FQNEAQ. Losses at the gene ends were 5 bases for V and 9 bases for J; bases not matched to a gene: 16. CDR3 loop: CASSGYQPRGEGEQFF. The CDR3 nucleotides are TGTGCCAGCAGCGGATACCAACCGAGAGGGGAGGGTGAGCAGTTCTTC. Filled out from reference TRBV7-8 and TRBJ2-1, the complete variable domain reads GAGVSQSPRYKVAKRGQDVALRCDPISGHVSLFWYQQALGQGPEFLTYFQNEAQLDKSGLPSDRFFAERPEGSVSTLKIQRTQQEDSAVYLCASSGYQPRGEGEQFFGPGTRLTVL.

V usage is TRBV18 and J usage is TRBJ2-7; D call uncertain. The ends were cut back, 3 bases at V and 0 bases at J, with 9 bases in the middle. Germline CDR1 is KGHSH and CDR2 is LQKENI. CDR3 length equals 14 residues. CDR3 bases: TGTGCCAGCTCACCGGTCCAGAGCTCCTACGAGCAGTACTTC. Its translation: CASSPVQSSYEQYF.

This clonotype was detected ten times or more. This chain links TRBV29-1 with TRBJ2-1; no firm D call. Germline CDR1 is SQVTM and CDR2 is ANQGSEA. V lost 4 bases and J lost 0, with 10 bases in between. The CDR3 spans 14 residues. The CDR3 nucleotides read TGCAGCGTTGTTGCAGCTAGCTCCTACAATGAGCAGTTCTTC. This sequence encodes CSVVAASSYNEQFF.

Many counts were recorded for this clonotype. The chain recombines TRBV9 with TRBJ2-2; maybe TRBD2 (5 bases). The germline V gene has CDR1 SGDLS and CDR2 YYNGEE. V was pared by 2 bases and J by 2 bases, with 25 bases between. The CDR3 runs to 20 residues. Here the CDR3 reads CASSVGPPQRIRTNTGELFF. The CDR3 region has the DNA TGTGCCAGCAGCGTGGGTCCCCCTCAGAGAATACGGACTAACACCGGGGAGCTGTTTTTT.

As regards this clonotype: This may come from a read error, since a much larger clone is one base off. The V gene is TRBV5-5, the J gene TRBJ2-7; 9 nucleotides line up with TRBD1. The CDR3 is 14 residues long. Losses at the gene ends were 3 bases for V and 3 bases for J; bases not matched to a gene: 4. Germline V gene data show CDR1 as SGHKS and CDR2 as YYEKEE (reference sequence). CDR3 nucleotides: TGTGCCAGCAGCTCCCGGACAGGGGTCTACGAGCAGTACTTC. Its protein product is CASSSRTGVYEQYF.

CDR3 DNA: TGTGCCAGCAGTCCCCATCCTAAGGGCTCCTACGAGCAGTACTTC. This codes for CASSPHPKGSYEQYF. The J gene is TRBJ2-7, the V gene TRBV28; D remains unclear. V gave up 5 bases and J gave up 0 bases, with 14 bases separating them. CDR1 and CDR2 from the germline V gene are MDHEN and SYDVKM. This CDR3 contains 15 residues.

The chain employs TRBV6-2 or TRBV6-3 and TRBJ2-5, with 7 positions matching TRBD1. The CDR3 contains 16 residues. Germline loops: CDR1 MNHEY, CDR2 SVGEGT. V trimming: 0 bases; J trimming: 3 bases; junction bases outside the gene matches: 7. This CDR3 reads CASSYSRQGRKETQYF. The CDR3 DNA reads as TGTGCCAGCAGTTACTCGCGACAGGGTAGGAAAGAGACCCAGTACTTC.

Ten or more counts support this clonotype. CDR3 sequence (DNA): TGTGCCAGCAGTACGACGGTCAGCACAGATACGCAGTATTTT. Its protein product is CASSTTVSTDTQYF. This chain joins TRBV12-3 or TRBV12-4 and TRBJ2-3; unclear D gene. V was trimmed by 5 bases and J by 0 bases, leaving 9 bases between them. The CDR3 is 14 residues long.

V is TRBV6-2 or TRBV6-3 and J is TRBJ2-1; 8 bases align to TRBD2. The trim removed 2 bases at V and 2 bases at J, leaving 14 bases unmatched. CDR3 length: 19 residues. Germline V gene lookup returns CDR1 MNHEY and CDR2 SVGEGT. This chain's CDR3 is CASSYDLTGSGGAYNEQFF. CDR3 sequence (DNA): TGTGCCAGCAGTTACGATCTTACGGGTTCGGGAGGGGCCTACAATGAGCAGTTCTTC.

The sample holds a few counts of this clonotype. The V call is TRBV20-1, the J call TRBJ2-2; no definite D call. The CDR3 sequence is 16 residues long. The germline V gene encodes CDR1 DFQATT and CDR2 SNEGSKA (reference sequence). V lost 0 bases and J 0 bases, leaving 11 bases between the germline ends. CDR3 region: CSARDPLMANTGELFF. For the CDR3, the DNA is TGCAGTGCTAGAGATCCCCTTATGGCGAACACCGGGGAGCTGTTTTTT.

This clonotype was seen only a few times. The rearrangement joins TRBV20-1 to TRBJ2-1; the match to TRBD2 covers 10 bases. The V segment lost 6 bases and the J segment 3 bases; nucleotides outside the gene matches: 5. This CDR3 spans 14 amino acids. Germline V gene data show CDR1 as DFQATT and CDR2 as SNEGSKA (reference sequence). The DNA for the CDR3 is TGCAGTGCGCAACTAGCGGGGAGCTACAATGAGCAGTTCTTC. It codes for CSAQLAGSYNEQFF.

J is TRBJ1-3 and V is TRBV18; 7 bases are a match to TRBD1. CDR1 and CDR2 from the germline V gene are KGHSH and LQKENI. The V gene end was trimmed by 0 bases and the J gene end by 0 bases; junction bases not matched to a gene: 8. This CDR3 comprises 18 residues. The CDR3 nucleotides read TGTGCCAGCTCACCACCGAGGGCAGGGGGTCCCTCTGGAAACACCATATATTTT. Its translation: CASSPPRAGGPSGNTIYF.

This clonotype was observed at least ten times. V usage is TRBV20-1 and J usage is TRBJ1-2, with D unresolved. The CDR3 is 15 residues long. V was shortened by 0 bases and J by 4 bases, with 15 bases between the two germline ends. Germline lookup yields CDR1 DFQATT and CDR2 SNEGSKA (reference sequence). The CDR3 DNA sequence: TGCAGTGCTAGAGATTTTGGCACGACGGGCTATGGCTACACCTTC. The encoded protein is CSARDFGTTGYGYTF.

This clonotype has just a few counts. The J gene is TRBJ1-1, the V gene TRBV29-1, with D possibly being TRBD1 (6 bases). The germline V gene has CDR1 SQVTM and CDR2 ANQGSEA. The V end was cut by 1 base, the J end by 3 bases, with 9 bases between. The CDR3 runs 13 residues. The CDR3 reads CSVEGGQYTEAFF. CDR3 DNA: TGCAGCGTTGAAGGGGGGCAGTACACTGAAGCTTTCTTT.

This clonotype occurred a few times. The rearrangement links TRBV5-5 to TRBJ2-2; D not certain. This CDR3 comprises 18 residues. CDR1 and CDR2 from the germline V gene are SGHKS and YYEKEE (reference sequence). V gave up 0 bases and J gave up 1 base, with 16 bases separating them. The CDR3 sequence: CASSLVRLLNKNTGELFF. CDR3 DNA: TGTGCCAGCAGCTTGGTGCGACTCTTGAACAAGAACACCGGGGAGCTGTTTTTT.

This clonotype has ten or more counts. This chain uses TRBV10-2 with TRBJ1-5, with TRBD1 as a possible D gene (5 bases). With 7 bases removed from V and 3 bases from J, the gap between germline ends came to 10 bases. The CDR3 extends over 13 amino acids. Germline V gene data show CDR1 as WSHSY and CDR2 as SAAADI. The CDR3 region is CASTDIPNQPQHF. CDR3 bases: TGCGCCAGCACGGACATCCCCAATCAGCCCCAGCATTTT.

V usage is TRBV2 and J usage is TRBJ2-2; D ambiguous. V was cut by 4 bases and J by 6 bases, with 3 bases left in between. Germline V gene lookup returns CDR1 SNHLY and CDR2 FYNNEI. The CDR3 covers 11 residues. CDR3 DNA sequence: TGTGCCAGCAGTGCATCCGGGGAGCTGTTTTTT. Its protein is CASSASGELFF.

The chain employs TRBV7-8 and TRBJ2-2, with TRBD2 matching over 15 bases. The junction had 10 bases not matched to a gene; V was cut back by 5 bases and J by 3 bases. Germline assignment: CDR1 SGHVS and CDR2 FQNEAQ. The CDR3 is made up of 19 amino acids. In DNA form, the CDR3 reads TGTGCCAGCAGCACGCACGGACTAGCGGGAGGGCGGGACACCGGGGAGCTGTTTTTT. This encodes CASSTHGLAGGRDTGELFF.

This chain uses TRBV20-1 with TRBJ1-1, with D possibly being TRBD1 (6 bases). The CDR3 spans 13 residues. The ends were cut back, 2 bases at V and 5 bases at J, with 12 bases in the middle. Germline loops: CDR1 DFQATT, CDR2 SNEGSKA (reference sequence). CDR3 sequence reads: CSARNPQGTEAFF. CDR3 bases: TGCAGTGCTAGAAACCCACAGGGAACTGAAGCTTTCTTT.

The CDR3 DNA sequence: TGTGCCAGCATCTCAACTAGCGGGAAAGAGACCCAGTACTTC. It yields the protein CASISTSGKETQYF. The V call is TRBV4-2, the J call TRBJ2-5, with 10 nucleotides matching TRBD2. V gave up 7 bases and J gave up 3 bases; unmatched junction bases: 5. Per the germline V gene, CDR1 is LGHNA and CDR2 is YNFKEQ. The CDR3 is 14 residues long.

V and J are TRBV25-1 and TRBJ2-1; D is uncertain. V lost 3 bases to trimming and J lost 6 bases, with 9 bases between them. This CDR3 comprises 13 residues. Germline lookup yields CDR1 MGHDK and CDR2 SYGVNS. CDR3 DNA: TGTGCCAGCAGTGATACCTACCTCAATGAGCAGTTCTTC. Protein sequence: CASSDTYLNEQFF.

This clonotype was recorded a few times. The chain has TRBV20-1 and TRBJ2-7; D might be TRBD2 (6 bases). V dropped 0 bases and J dropped 3 bases, with 12 bases sitting between them. CDR3 length equals 14 residues. CDR1 and CDR2 (germline): DFQATT, SNEGSKA (reference sequence). The CDR3 sequence: CSARDVRGSYEQYF. The CDR3 DNA reads as TGCAGTGCTAGAGATGTGCGGGGCAGCTACGAGCAGTACTTC.

This clonotype was observed a handful of times. The V call is TRBV6-6, the J call TRBJ1-1; no reliable D call. Trimming removed 5 bases from V and 8 bases from J, with 15 bases in between. Germline V lookup: CDR1 MNHNY, CDR2 SVGAGI (reference sequence). CDR3 length: 13 amino acids. CDR3 DNA sequence: TGTGCCAGCAGTCTAGGACGGAGTAGAGAAGCTTTCTTT. The encoded protein is CASSLGRSREAFF.

This chain uses TRBV20-1 with TRBJ2-7; 7 nucleotides match TRBD2. Trimming at V came to 0 bases and at J to 0 bases, leaving 5 bases not matched to a gene. The CDR3 contains 15 residues. CDR1 and CDR2 (germline): DFQATT, SNEGSKA (reference sequence). CDR3 sequence reads: CSARDPQRDSYEQYF. CDR3 DNA sequence: TGCAGTGCTAGAGATCCCCAGCGGGACTCCTACGAGCAGTACTTC.

V gene TRBV7-8 combines with J gene TRBJ2-7; the D is unclear. V lost 1 base and J 5 bases, leaving 12 bases between the germline ends. Looked up from germline, CDR1 is SGHVS and CDR2 is FQNEAQ. The CDR3 has 14 residues. The CDR3 loop is CASSLDNWVNEQYF. The CDR3 region has the DNA TGTGCCAGCAGCTTAGACAATTGGGTGAACGAGCAGTACTTC.

V gene TRBV5-1 combines with J gene TRBJ2-1; D remains unclear. Germline values: CDR1 SGHRS, CDR2 YFSETQ. V lost 0 bases and J lost 1, with 11 bases in between. The CDR3 extends over 16 amino acids. The CDR3 loop is CASSLGGTTSYNEQFF. CDR3 nucleotides: TGCGCCAGCAGCTTGGGGGGTACTACTTCCTACAATGAGCAGTTCTTC.

This clonotype occurred a few times. The genes are TRBV4-1 and TRBJ2-7; D gene unclear. Per germline, CDR1 MGHRA and CDR2 YSYEKL. The CDR3 sequence is 15 residues long. V was cut by 3 bases and J by 3 bases, with 15 bases left in between. The chain's CDR3 is CASSHPGLQDYEQYF. CDR3 bases: TGCGCCAGCAGCCATCCGGGTCTACAAGACTACGAGCAGTACTTC.

The rearrangement links TRBV4-3 to TRBJ2-3; TRBD2 matches 10 bases. There are 16 residues in the CDR3. After removal of 1 base from V and 7 bases from J, the junction contained 8 bases not matched to a gene. CDR1 and CDR2 (germline): LGHNA, YSLEER. The CDR3 coding sequence is TGCGCCAGCAGCCAAGTTGCTAGCGGGAGCTGGCATACGCAGTATTTT. It yields the protein CASSQVASGSWHTQYF.

This sequence joins TRBV6-5 and TRBJ2-5, with TRBD1 matching over 10 bases. The CDR3 is 16 amino acids. Trimming at V came to 4 bases and at J to 1 base, leaving 6 bases not matched to a gene. Germline CDR1 and CDR2: MNHEY and SVGAGI. Here the CDR3 DNA reads TGTGCCAGCAGTTCCGGGACAGGGGCCCTCCAAGAGACCCAGTACTTC. Translating it yields CASSSGTGALQETQYF.